Below, 27 T cell receptor beta chains from the same sample are listed, as sequenced in a study of HIV-infected patients and healthy controls. cDNA was made from about 500 ng RNA using alpha and beta constant primers. Each of the alpha and beta chains got its own library through chain-specific third strand synthesis with indices. TCRdb passed the 5' RACE reads through MiXCR, listing each CDR3 protein once. This table holds approximately 8,700 distinct CDR3 sequences, over 7.5% found once. Follow-up blood was drawn about 14 weeks, roughly three months, after antiretroviral therapy began. All unsorted peripheral T cells were captured because whole blood was used without fractionation. The sequencing used blood, collected during antiretroviral therapy. The receptors stem from an adult with HIV infection.

This clonotype was seen many times. The chain couples TRBV5-1 to TRBJ1-4; the D is unclear. Trimming removed 1 base at V and 3 bases at J, with 7 bases between. This CDR3 region has 14 residues. Germline V lookup: CDR1 SGHRS, CDR2 YFSETQ. The CDR3 bases are TGCGCCAGCAGCTTGAAACAGCCTAATGAAAAACTGTTTTTT. It yields the protein CASSLKQPNEKLFF.

This clonotype was counted between two and nine times. This chain uses TRBV20-1 with TRBJ2-5, with 10 bases matching TRBD2. V dropped 5 bases and J dropped 5; count of bases not matched to a gene: 11. The germline gives CDR1 DFQATT, CDR2 SNEGSKA (reference sequence). The CDR3 spans 15 residues. This CDR3 reads CSAQSGGAGRETQYF. For the CDR3, the DNA is TGCAGTGCTCAGAGCGGGGGGGCCGGTCGGGAGACCCAGTACTTC.

This clonotype was counted many times. V and J are TRBV19 and TRBJ2-3, with D unresolved. Per germline, CDR1 LNHDA and CDR2 SQIVND (reference sequence). The length of the CDR3 is 11 residues. Trimming stripped 3 bases from V and 3 bases from J, with 1 base between. The CDR3 sequence is CASSMTDTQYF. The CDR3 nucleotides read TGTGCCAGTAGTATGACAGATACGCAGTATTTT.

In regard to this clonotype: A read error may be the cause here, since a much bigger clone is one base away. This rearrangement joins TRBV6-1 to TRBJ2-1; D not certain. The CDR3 consists of 13 residues. From germline, CDR1 is MNHNS and CDR2 SASEGT. V gave up 10 bases and J gave up 5 bases, with 15 bases separating them. CDR3 nucleotides: TGTGCCATCGCGGCGTCCTGGGACAATGAGCAGTTCTTC. Translation: CAIAASWDNEQFF.

This clonotype has a handful of counts. V usage is TRBV7-2 and J usage is TRBJ2-5, with D perhaps TRBD1 (6 bases). Germline V gives CDR1 SGHTA, CDR2 FQGNSA. Trimming stripped 6 bases from V and 5 bases from J, with 10 bases between. The CDR3 runs 12 residues. CDR3 sequence: CASRTGSETQYF. The CDR3 DNA follows: TGTGCCAGCAGGACAGGTTCGGAGACCCAGTACTTC.

This clonotype was found many times. The V call is TRBV20-1, the J call TRBJ2-3; 7 bases map to TRBD2. The CDR3 length is 16 residues. With V trimmed by 0 bases and J by 2 bases, 8 bases remained unmatched. Germline loops: CDR1 DFQATT, CDR2 SNEGSKA (reference sequence). The CDR3 region has the DNA TGCAGTGCTAGAGAAACTCTAGCGGACATCACAGATACGCAGTATTTT. Translating it yields CSARETLADITDTQYF.

This clonotype was counted many times. The CDR3: CASSLGTSGWVEQFF. The DNA of the CDR3 is TGTGCCAGCAGTCTGGGGACTAGCGGTTGGGTTGAGCAGTTCTTC. The J gene is TRBJ2-1, the V gene TRBV6-2 or TRBV6-3; 11 bases are a match to TRBD2. Trimming at V came to 5 bases and at J to 9 bases, leaving 9 bases not matched to a gene. CDR1 and CDR2 from the germline V gene are MNHEY and SVGEGT. This CDR3 spans 15 amino acids.

The sample holds many counts of this clonotype. The rearrangement links TRBV29-1 to TRBJ1-1; possible D gene TRBD1, 5 bases. The CDR3 runs 13 residues. Trimming shortened V by 2 bases and J by 5 bases, and 12 bases separated the two germline ends. Germline assignment: CDR1 SQVTM and CDR2 ANQGSEA. CDR3 in DNA: TGCAGCGTTGAACCCCAGGGATTAACTGAAGCTTTCTTT. Its translation: CSVEPQGLTEAFF.

This clonotype was picked up many times. The chain has TRBV27 and TRBJ1-1; perhaps TRBD1 as D (5 bases). The V and J ends lost 3 bases and 4 bases respectively, with 15 bases between them. Per the germline V gene, CDR1 is MNHEY and CDR2 is SMNVEV (reference sequence). CDR3 length equals 15 residues. CDR3 region: CASSFGGLVGTEAFF. Here the CDR3 DNA reads TGTGCCAGCAGTTTCGGGGGACTGGTCGGCACTGAAGCTTTCTTT.

This clonotype was detected many times. The genes are TRBV18 and TRBJ1-1, with D possibly TRBD1 on 5 matching bases. Between the trimmed V and J ends, which lost 2 bases and 11 bases, there was a span of 15 bases. CDR3 length equals 13 residues. Germline V CDR1 and CDR2: KGHSH, LQKENI. The CDR3 DNA reads TGTGCCAGCTCACCAAAGTGGGGGGAGAGGGCTTTCTTT. This encodes CASSPKWGERAFF. Together with reference TRBV18 and TRBJ1-1, the CDR3 gives the full variable domain: NAGVMQNPRHLVRRRGQEARLRCSPMKGHSHVYWYRQLPEEGLKFMVYLQKENIIDESGMPKERFSAEFPKEGPSILRIQQVVRGDSAAYFCASSPKWGERAFFGQGTRLTVV.

This clonotype appeared many times. The chain joins TRBV19 to TRBJ1-2, with no clear D. The CDR3 loop spans 12 amino acids. Trimming cost V 3 bases and J 6 bases, with 8 bases left between them. The germline V gene encodes CDR1 LNHDA and CDR2 SQIVND (reference sequence). The CDR3 coding sequence is TGTGCCAGTAGTATCCTCAACAATGGCTACACCTTC. This codes for CASSILNNGYTF.

This clonotype was seen repeatedly, ten times or more. The chain has TRBV7-8 and TRBJ2-7; 7 bases are shared with TRBD1. V was clipped by 3 bases and J by 3 bases; unmatched bases: 2. This CDR3 region has 13 residues. Per the germline V gene, CDR1 is SGHVS and CDR2 is FQNEAQ. CDR3 DNA: TGTGCCAGCAGCTTGGACAGGAACTACGAGCAGTACTTC. The encoded protein is CASSLDRNYEQYF.

This clonotype ranks as medium-sized. The CDR3 nucleotides read TGCGCCAGCAGCCCTCTCACAGATCAGCCCCAGCATTTT. It codes for CASSPLTDQPQHF. This sequence joins TRBV5-1 and TRBJ1-5; D is ambiguous. V shed 4 bases and J shed 5 bases, with 10 bases lying between them. The CDR3 has 13 amino acids. CDR1 and CDR2 (germline): SGHRS, YFSETQ.

This clonotype was counted at least ten times. Written as DNA, the CDR3 is TGTGCCAGCAGCCTCCCCGGGGCCGTCGGGGAGCTGTTTTTT. The encoded protein is CASSLPGAVGELFF. This sequence joins TRBV5-4 and TRBJ2-2; tentatively, D is TRBD1 or TRBD2 (5 bases each). Deletions cut 4 bases from V and 7 bases from J, with 14 bases between. This CDR3 is 14 amino acids long. Germline loops: CDR1 SGHNT, CDR2 YYREEE (reference sequence).

This clonotype was picked up many times. The J gene is TRBJ1-6, the V gene TRBV6-6, with D hard to call. The CDR3 is made up of 15 amino acids. Germline loops: CDR1 MNHNY, CDR2 SVGAGI (reference sequence). V lost 0 bases and J lost 7, with 10 bases in between. This CDR3 is CASSYSTPTNSPLHF. CDR3 DNA sequence: TGTGCCAGCAGTTACTCGACCCCAACCAATTCACCCCTCCACTTT.

This clonotype was seen many times. V usage is TRBV12-3 or TRBV12-4 and J usage is TRBJ1-5; D gene ambiguous. This CDR3 contains 13 residues. V dropped 4 bases and J dropped 4 bases, with 8 bases sitting between them. CDR3 sequence: CASSSSLNQPQHF. As DNA, the CDR3 is TGTGCCAGCAGTTCGTCCCTAAATCAGCCCCAGCATTTT.

This clonotype was counted many times. The V gene is TRBV24-1, the J gene TRBJ2-1; 9 bases agree with TRBD1. Germline assignment: CDR1 KGHDR and CDR2 SFDVKD. The CDR3 is 15 residues long. J was trimmed by 7 bases and V by 9 bases; bases with no gene match: 12. The CDR3 DNA reads as TGTGCCACCGGGAGGGTACAGGGGGCGAAGAATGAGCAGTTCTTC. It specifies CATGRVQGAKNEQFF.

The table lists this clonotype with many counts. The V gene is TRBV20-1, the J gene TRBJ1-5; 9 positions agree with TRBD1. V shed 6 bases and J 3 bases; nucleotides not matched to a gene: 6. The CDR3 loop spans 14 amino acids. Germline CDR1 is DFQATT and CDR2 is SNEGSKA (reference sequence). CDR3 in amino acids: CSAKTGGNNQPQHF. As DNA, the CDR3 is TGCAGTGCAAAAACAGGGGGCAACAATCAGCCCCAGCATTTT.

This clonotype was seen many times. V gene TRBV7-9 combines with J gene TRBJ2-7, with D perhaps given as TRBD1 or TRBD2 (5 bases each). The CDR3 is made up of 14 amino acids. Between the trimmed V and J ends, which lost 4 bases and 1 base, there was a span of 11 bases. From germline, CDR1 is SEHNR and CDR2 FQNEAQ (reference sequence). CDR3 DNA: TGTGCCAGCAGCTCGAGGGGCAGTTCCTACGAGCAGTACTTC. Translated: CASSSRGSSYEQYF.

This clonotype was seen many times. The chain uses TRBV12-3 or TRBV12-4 and TRBJ2-3; D is undetermined. The V end lost 6 bases, the J end lost 3 bases, and 10 bases lay between the germline ends. The CDR3 length is 13 residues. In nucleotides, the CDR3 is TGTGCCAGCAGCGCCTCATGGACAGATACGCAGTATTTT. Protein product: CASSASWTDTQYF.

This clonotype was detected ten times or more. The genes are TRBV20-1 and TRBJ1-2, with D tentatively TRBD1 (5 bases). The germline CDR1 and CDR2 sequences are DFQATT and SNEGSKA (reference sequence). V gave up 0 bases and J gave up 3 bases, with 14 bases separating them. The CDR3 spans 15 residues. The CDR3 spells CSARDLRRGDYGYTF. The DNA for the CDR3 is TGCAGTGCTAGAGATCTGCGACGGGGGGACTATGGCTACACCTTC.

This clonotype is medium-sized. The V call is TRBV10-3, the J call TRBJ1-1; weak D call: TRBD1 (5 bases). The germline V gene encodes CDR1 ENHRY and CDR2 SYGVKD. The germline V and J ends were trimmed by 4 bases and 3 bases, with 18 bases remaining between them. This CDR3 contains 16 residues. CDR3 nucleotides: TGTGCCATCAGTGCCCGGGACGGCGCGAGGGACACTGAAGCTTTCTTT. Protein sequence: CAISARDGARDTEAFF.

This clonotype was counted at least ten times. V and J are TRBV4-1 and TRBJ2-2, with a tentative D call TRBD1 (6 bases). V was cut by 3 bases and J by 5 bases, with 13 bases left in between. There are 15 residues in the CDR3. CDR1 is MGHRA and CDR2 is YSYEKL in the germline V gene. The CDR3 coding sequence is TGCGCCAGCAGCCAGGTTTCAGGGGTAACCGGGGAGCTGTTTTTT. Its translation: CASSQVSGVTGELFF.

The sample holds many counts of this clonotype. This chain joins TRBV5-1 and TRBJ2-4, with D possibly being TRBD2 (5 bases). The germline V gene has CDR1 SGHRS and CDR2 YFSETQ. With 3 bases removed from V and 8 bases from J, the gap between germline ends came to 12 bases. The CDR3 contains 13 residues. The DNA of the CDR3 is TGCGCCAGCAGCTCTGGACTGGTGGACATTCAGTACTTC. Its protein is CASSSGLVDIQYF.

The chain is built from TRBV20-1 and TRBJ2-2; D is perhaps TRBD1 (6 bases). CDR1 DFQATT and CDR2 SNEGSKA come from the germline V gene (reference sequence). The CDR3 has 14 residues. Trimming removed 0 bases from V and 9 bases from J, with 14 bases in between. The CDR3 nucleotides read TGCAGTGCTAGAGATCCACAGGGTGGAAGGGAGCTGTTTTTT. Translated: CSARDPQGGRELFF.

This clonotype has a count of ten or more. This chain connects TRBV12-3 or TRBV12-4 to TRBJ1-2; 7 bases match TRBD1. The CDR3 extends over 14 amino acids. V lost 6 bases and J lost 4; bases outside the gene matches: 8. In nucleotides, the CDR3 is TGTGCCAGCAGGGATACAGGGGTAGCCTATGGCTACACCTTC. Encoded protein: CASRDTGVAYGYTF.

Judged by abundance, this clonotype is large. This chain connects TRBV16 to TRBJ1-6; no firm D call. Germline V gene sequence: CDR1 KGHSY, CDR2 FQNENV. There are 13 residues in the CDR3. Trimming stripped 0 bases from V and 13 bases from J, with 10 bases between. CDR3: CASSQSTQDPLHF. The CDR3 DNA follows: TGTGCCAGCAGCCAATCCACCCAAGACCCCCTCCACTTT.